The following is a T cell receptor beta chain sequence with its context. Its antigen is unknown. Qualities for individual bases were not recorded, and no much larger clone is one base off. The record originates from a study of blood T cell repertoires in COVID-19 (dated by TCRdb to the early 2020s). In terms of the full investigation: Samples from collaborators originated in the United States, Italy and Spain and spanned both the acute and convalescent phases of COVID-19. The material from the prospective study consisted of cDNA or gDNA derived from T cells, B-cell-depleted T cells, or PBMCs. Deeply sampled blood TCRbeta repertoires from subjects exposed to, actively infected with, or recovered from COVID-19 were included in the dataset. The repertoires were made available in a free public database intended to serve as a resource for research on the immune response to SARS-CoV-2. The samples were drawn from two sources: the first 160 participants of the ongoing ImmuneRACE study, and 950 to 1,500 subjects contributed by 6 global collaborators. Sample metadata almost always included a de-identified subject ID, COVID-19 status, age in years and sex. Where available, HLA class I and class II types were taken from metadata supplied by the sample provider and were not determined by assay-based typing. Broad study findings and their caveats: The amount of clinical and demographic metadata varied by source and participant and was provided uncurated.

TCRbeta CDR3 regions were amplified from genomic DNA by means of the immunoSEQ Assay, a bias-controlled multiplex PCR. The paper's data handling went like this. Within the assay, amplification of reference gene primers was used to estimate how many nucleated cells each sample contained. To quantify the absolute abundance of each unique TCRbeta CDR3 rearrangement, sequence reads were collapsed and filtered. For each sample, productive Simpson clonality was calculated as the square root of Simpson's diversity index over productive rearrangements. What TCRdb holds here is the immuneACCESS table cut down to in-frame rearrangements. Part of the clones is not present; checked against another copy, under half of the missing clones reflect an unresolved V gene, and the others are unexplained. The D gene and trimming were derived from the DNA, and the V and J assignments and clone size from that table. The sample contains a few hundred thousand clones, around 84% of them found a single time. 4.4% of the sample is held by the ten biggest clonotypes.

From the germline V gene, CDR1 is KGHSH and CDR2 is LQKENI. V is clipped by 4 bases and J by 4 bases, and the sequence between their germline boundaries is 13 bases long. Taken from cysteine to phenylalanine, the CDR3 has 14 residues. Only the CDR3 portion is preserved as DNA: 42 bases, with reading frame beginning at the first base. Each collaborating institution followed its own protocols to collect whole blood in K2EDTA tubes. For TCRbeta analysis, collaborators shipped samples as frozen whole blood, isolated PBMCs, or DNA extracted from either of those sample types. This clonotype was sampled from a man aged 50-59 years with acute or convalescent COVID-19. The material sequenced was peripheral blood. The sequence joins TRBV18 to TRBJ1-1, with the D gene not confidently named. The CDR3 reads CASSLTERVTEAFF. The sequenced DNA: TGTGCCAGCTCACTCACGGAGAGGGTCACTGAAGCTTTCTTT.